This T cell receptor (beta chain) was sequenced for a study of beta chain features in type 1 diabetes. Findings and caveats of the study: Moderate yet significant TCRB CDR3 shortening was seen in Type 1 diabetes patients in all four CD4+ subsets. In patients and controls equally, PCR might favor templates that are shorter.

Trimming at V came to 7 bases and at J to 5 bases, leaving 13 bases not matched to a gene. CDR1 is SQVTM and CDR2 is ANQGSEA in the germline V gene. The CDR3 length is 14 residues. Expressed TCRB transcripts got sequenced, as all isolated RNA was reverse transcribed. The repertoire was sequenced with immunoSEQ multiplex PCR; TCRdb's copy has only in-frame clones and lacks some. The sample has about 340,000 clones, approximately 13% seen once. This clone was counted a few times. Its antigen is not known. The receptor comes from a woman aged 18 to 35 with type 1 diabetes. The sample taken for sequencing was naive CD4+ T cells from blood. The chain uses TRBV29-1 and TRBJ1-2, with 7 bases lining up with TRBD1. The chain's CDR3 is CSAFRGGTAYGYTF. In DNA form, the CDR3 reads TGCAGCGCTTTTAGGGGTGGGACAGCTTATGGCTACACCTTC.